This T cell receptor beta chain was recovered during a study of tumor-infiltrating lymphocytes in localized non-small cell lung cancer. Study-wide context: The cohort mixed smokers and never-smokers, several histologies, and some post-neoadjuvant-chemotherapy samples. Tumor tissue and non-adjacent uninvolved lung came from each patient.

Findings and limits, study-wide: Different pieces of the same tissue were used for each assay.

Only in-frame clones appear in the TCRdb table, and some are missing; sequencing was by immunoSEQ multiplex PCR. Of over 15,000 clones listed, 60% to 85% are singletons. As concerns this clone: The antigen is undetermined.

V was pared by 7 bases and J by 4 bases, with 16 bases between. The CDR3 is 13 amino acids. Germline values: CDR1 SQVTM, CDR2 ANQGSEA. This TCR was sampled from a human donor with non-small cell lung cancer. The chain links TRBV29-1 to TRBJ2-5; tentative D call: TRBD2 (5 bases). Sequencing was done on a sample of lung tumor tissue. The CDR3, as DNA: TGCAGCGGGAGCGGAACCCAAGGAGAGACCCAGTACTTC. Protein sequence: CSGSGTQGETQYF.